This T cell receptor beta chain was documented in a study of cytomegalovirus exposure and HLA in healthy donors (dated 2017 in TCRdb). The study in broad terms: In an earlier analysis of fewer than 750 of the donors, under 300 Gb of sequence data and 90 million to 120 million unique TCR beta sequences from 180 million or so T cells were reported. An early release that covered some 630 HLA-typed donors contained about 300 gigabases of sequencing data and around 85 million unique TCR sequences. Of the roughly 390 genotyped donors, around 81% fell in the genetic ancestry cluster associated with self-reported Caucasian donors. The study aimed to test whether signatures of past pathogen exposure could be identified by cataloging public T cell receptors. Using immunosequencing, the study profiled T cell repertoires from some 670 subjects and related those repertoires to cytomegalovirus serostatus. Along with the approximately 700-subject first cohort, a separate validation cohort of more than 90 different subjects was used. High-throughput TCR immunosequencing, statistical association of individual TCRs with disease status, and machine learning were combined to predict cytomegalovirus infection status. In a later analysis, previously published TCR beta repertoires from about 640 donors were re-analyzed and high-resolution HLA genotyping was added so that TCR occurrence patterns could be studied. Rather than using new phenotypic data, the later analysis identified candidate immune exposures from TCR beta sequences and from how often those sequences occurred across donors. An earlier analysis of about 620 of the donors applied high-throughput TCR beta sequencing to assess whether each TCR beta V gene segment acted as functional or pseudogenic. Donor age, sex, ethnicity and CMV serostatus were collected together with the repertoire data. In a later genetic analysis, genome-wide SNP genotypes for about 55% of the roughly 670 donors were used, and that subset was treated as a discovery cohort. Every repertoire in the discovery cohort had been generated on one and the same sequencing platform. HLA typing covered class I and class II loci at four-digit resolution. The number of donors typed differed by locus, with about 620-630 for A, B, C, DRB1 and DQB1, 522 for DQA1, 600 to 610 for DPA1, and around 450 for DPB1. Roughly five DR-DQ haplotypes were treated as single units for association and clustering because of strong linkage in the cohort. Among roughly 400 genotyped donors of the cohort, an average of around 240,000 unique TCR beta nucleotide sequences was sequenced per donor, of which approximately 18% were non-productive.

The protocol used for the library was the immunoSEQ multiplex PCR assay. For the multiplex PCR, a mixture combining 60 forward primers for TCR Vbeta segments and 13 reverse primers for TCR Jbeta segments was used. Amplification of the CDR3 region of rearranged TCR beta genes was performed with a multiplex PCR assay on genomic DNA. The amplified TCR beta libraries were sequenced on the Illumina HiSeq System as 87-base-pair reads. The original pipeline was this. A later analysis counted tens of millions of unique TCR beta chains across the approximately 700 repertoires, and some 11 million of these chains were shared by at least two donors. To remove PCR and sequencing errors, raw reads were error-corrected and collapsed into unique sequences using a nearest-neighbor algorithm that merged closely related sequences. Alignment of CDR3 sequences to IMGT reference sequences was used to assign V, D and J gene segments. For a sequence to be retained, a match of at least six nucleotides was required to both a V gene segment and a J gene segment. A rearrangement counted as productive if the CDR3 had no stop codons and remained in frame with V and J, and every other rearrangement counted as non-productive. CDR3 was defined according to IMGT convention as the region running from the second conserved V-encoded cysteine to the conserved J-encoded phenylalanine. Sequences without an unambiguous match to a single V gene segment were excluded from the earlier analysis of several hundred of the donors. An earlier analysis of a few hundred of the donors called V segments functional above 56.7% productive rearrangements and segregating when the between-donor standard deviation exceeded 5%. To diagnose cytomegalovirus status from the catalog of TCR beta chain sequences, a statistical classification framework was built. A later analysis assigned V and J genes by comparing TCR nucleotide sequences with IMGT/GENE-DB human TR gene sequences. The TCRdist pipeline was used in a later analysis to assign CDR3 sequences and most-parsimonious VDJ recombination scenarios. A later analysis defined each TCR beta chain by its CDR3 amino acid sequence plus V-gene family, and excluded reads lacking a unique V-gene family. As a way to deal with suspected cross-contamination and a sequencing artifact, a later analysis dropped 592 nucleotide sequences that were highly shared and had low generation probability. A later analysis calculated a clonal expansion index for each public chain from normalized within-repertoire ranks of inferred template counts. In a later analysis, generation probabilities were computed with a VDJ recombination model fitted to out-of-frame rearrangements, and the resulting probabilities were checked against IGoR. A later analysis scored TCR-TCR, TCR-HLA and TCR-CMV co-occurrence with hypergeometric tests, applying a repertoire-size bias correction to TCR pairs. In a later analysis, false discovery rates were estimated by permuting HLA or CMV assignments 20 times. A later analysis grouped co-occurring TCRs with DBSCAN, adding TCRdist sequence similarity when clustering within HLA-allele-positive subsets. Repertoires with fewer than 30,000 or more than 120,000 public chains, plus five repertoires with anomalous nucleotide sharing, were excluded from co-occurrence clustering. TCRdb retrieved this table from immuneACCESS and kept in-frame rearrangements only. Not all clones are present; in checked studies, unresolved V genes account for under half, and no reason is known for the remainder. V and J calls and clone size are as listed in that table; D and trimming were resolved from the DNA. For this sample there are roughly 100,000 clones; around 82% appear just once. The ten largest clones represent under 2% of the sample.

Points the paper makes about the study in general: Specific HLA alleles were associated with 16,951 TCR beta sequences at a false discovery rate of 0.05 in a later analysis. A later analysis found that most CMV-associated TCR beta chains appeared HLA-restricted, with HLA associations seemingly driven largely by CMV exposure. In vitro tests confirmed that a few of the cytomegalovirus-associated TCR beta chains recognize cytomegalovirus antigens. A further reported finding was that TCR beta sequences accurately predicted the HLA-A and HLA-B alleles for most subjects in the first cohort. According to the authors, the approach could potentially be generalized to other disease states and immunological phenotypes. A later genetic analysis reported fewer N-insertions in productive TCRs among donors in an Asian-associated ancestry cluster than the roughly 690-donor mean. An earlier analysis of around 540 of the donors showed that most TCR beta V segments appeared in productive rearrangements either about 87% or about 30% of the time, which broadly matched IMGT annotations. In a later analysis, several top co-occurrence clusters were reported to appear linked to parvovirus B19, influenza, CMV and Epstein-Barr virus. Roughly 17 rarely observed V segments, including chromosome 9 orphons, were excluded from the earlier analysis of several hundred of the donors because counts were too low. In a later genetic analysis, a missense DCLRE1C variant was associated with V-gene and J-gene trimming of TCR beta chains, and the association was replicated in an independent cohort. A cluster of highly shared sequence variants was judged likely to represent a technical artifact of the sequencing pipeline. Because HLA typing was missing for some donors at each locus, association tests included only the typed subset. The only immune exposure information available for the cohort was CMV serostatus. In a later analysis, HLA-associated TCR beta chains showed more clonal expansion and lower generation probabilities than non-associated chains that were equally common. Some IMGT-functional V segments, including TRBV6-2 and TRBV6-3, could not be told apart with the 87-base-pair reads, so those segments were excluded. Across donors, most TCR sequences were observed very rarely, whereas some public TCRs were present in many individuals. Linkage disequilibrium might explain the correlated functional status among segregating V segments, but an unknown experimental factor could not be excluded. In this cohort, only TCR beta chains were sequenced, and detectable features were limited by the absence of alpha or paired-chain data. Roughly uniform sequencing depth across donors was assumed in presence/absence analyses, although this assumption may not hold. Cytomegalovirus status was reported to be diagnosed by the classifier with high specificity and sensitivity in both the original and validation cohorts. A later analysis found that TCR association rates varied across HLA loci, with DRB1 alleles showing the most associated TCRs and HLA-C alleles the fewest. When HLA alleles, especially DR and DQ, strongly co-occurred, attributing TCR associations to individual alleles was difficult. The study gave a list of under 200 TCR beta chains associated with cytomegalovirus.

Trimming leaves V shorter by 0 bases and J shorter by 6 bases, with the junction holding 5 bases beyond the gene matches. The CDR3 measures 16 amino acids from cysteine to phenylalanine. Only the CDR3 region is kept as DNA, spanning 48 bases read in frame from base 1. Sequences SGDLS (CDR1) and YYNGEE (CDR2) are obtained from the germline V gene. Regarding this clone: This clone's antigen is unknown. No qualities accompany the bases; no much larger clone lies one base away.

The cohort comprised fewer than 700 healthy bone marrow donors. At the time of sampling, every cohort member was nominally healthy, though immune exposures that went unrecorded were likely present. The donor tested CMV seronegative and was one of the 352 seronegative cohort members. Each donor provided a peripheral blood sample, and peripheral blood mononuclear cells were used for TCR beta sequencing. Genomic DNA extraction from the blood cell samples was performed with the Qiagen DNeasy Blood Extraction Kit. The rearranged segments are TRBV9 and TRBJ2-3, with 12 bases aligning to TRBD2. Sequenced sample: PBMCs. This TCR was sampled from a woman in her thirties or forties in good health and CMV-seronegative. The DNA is TGTGCCAGCAGCGTAGCTCGACTAGCGGGAGAGGATACGCAGTATTTT. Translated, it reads CASSVARLAGEDTQYF.